The TCR beta chain under discussion was sequenced for a study of memory CD4+ T cells and cytomegalovirus serostatus. TCRdb keeps only in-frame clones here, not all; method: immunoSEQ multiplex PCR. The profile shows under 50,000 clones, about 73% of them singletons. Single viable CD3+CD4+CD8-CD45RO+ cells were sorted as the memory CD4+ T cells. The CDR3 consists of 14 residues. Germline V gene lookup returns CDR1 MGHDK and CDR2 SYGVNS. The ends were cut back, 8 bases at V and 1 base at J, with 15 bases in the middle. The sequencing input was memory CD4+ T cells from blood. The chain links TRBV25-1 to TRBJ2-7, with D tentatively TRBD1 or TRBD2 (6 bases each). The clonotype was recovered from an adult in good health and CMV-seronegative. The CDR3 bases are TGTGCCAGCGAGGAGGGGGGACTGTCCTACGAGCAGTACTTC. This gives the protein CASEEGGLSYEQYF.